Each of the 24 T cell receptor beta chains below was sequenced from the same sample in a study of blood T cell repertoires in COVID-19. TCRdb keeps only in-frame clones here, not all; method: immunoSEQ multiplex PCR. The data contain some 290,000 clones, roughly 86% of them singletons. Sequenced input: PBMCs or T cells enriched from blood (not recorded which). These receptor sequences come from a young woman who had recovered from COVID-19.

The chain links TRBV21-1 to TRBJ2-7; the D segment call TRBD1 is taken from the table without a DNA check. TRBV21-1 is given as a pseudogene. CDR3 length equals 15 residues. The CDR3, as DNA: TGTGCCAGCAGACCATGCAACAGGGAAATCTACGAGCAGTACTTC. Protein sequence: CASRPCNREIYEQYF.

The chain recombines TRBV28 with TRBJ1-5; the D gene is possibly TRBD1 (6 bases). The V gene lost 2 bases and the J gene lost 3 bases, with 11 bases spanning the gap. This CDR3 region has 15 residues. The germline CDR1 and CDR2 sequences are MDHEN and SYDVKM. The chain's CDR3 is CASSLNGQINQPQHF. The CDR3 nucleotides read TGTGCCAGCAGTTTAAATGGACAGATCAATCAGCCCCAGCATTTT. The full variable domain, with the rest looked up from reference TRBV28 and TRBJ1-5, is DVKVTQSSRYLVKRTGEKVFLECVQDMDHENMFWYRQDPGLGLRLIYFSYDVKMKEKGDIPEGYSVSREKKERFSLILESASTNQTSMYLCASSLNGQINQPQHFGDGTRLSIL.

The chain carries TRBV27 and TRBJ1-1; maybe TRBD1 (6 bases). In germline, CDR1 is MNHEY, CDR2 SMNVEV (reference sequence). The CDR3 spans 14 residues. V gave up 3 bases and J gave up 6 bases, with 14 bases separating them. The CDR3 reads CASSFRSGVSEAFF. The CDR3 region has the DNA TGTGCCAGCAGTTTCCGCTCAGGGGTCTCTGAAGCTTTCTTT.

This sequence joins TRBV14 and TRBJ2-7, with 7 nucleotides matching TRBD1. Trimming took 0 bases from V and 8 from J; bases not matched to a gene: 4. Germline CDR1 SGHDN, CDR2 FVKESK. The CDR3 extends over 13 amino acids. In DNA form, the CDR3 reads TGTGCCAGCAGCCAAGATATAGGGGGCAAGCAGTACTTC. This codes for CASSQDIGGKQYF.

The CDR3 here is CASSPGTGVRGNTIYF. The CDR3 DNA sequence: TGTGCCAGCAGTCCCGGGACAGGGGTGAGGGGAAACACCATATATTTT. The gene calls are TRBV27 and TRBJ1-3, with 10 bases that match TRBD1. The germline V gene encodes CDR1 MNHEY and CDR2 SMNVEV (reference sequence). This CDR3 is built from 16 residues. The junction had 8 bases not matched to a gene; V was cut back by 5 bases and J by 4 bases.

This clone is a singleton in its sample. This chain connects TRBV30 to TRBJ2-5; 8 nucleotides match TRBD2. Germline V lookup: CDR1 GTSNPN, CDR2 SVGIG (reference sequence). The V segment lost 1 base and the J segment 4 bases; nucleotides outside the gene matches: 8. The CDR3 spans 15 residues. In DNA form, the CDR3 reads TGTGCCTGGAGTGATAGCGGGGCACTTAGAGAGACCCAGTACTTC. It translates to CAWSDSGALRETQYF. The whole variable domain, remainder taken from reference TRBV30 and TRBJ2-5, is SQTIHQWPATLVQPVGSPLSLECTVEGTSNPNLYWYRQAAGRGLQLLFYSVGIGQISSEVPQNLSASRPQDRQFILSSKKLLLSDSGFYLCAWSDSGALRETQYFGPGTRLLVL.

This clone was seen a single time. As DNA, the CDR3 is TGTGCCAGCAGTTCCCCCGGGGAGGGCCACCGCAACTATGGCTACACCTTC. As protein: CASSSPGEGHRNYGYTF. The chain carries TRBV28 and TRBJ1-2; D unresolved. The V end was cut by 4 bases, the J end by 2 bases, with 20 bases between. The CDR3 totals 17 residues. The V gene's germline CDR1 is MDHEN and CDR2 SYDVKM.

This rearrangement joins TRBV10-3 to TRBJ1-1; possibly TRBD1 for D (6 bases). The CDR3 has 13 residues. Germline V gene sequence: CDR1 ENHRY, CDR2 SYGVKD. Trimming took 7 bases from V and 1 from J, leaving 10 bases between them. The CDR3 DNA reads TGTGCCATCAAGCCGACAGGGAACACTGAAGCTTTCTTT. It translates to CAIKPTGNTEAFF.

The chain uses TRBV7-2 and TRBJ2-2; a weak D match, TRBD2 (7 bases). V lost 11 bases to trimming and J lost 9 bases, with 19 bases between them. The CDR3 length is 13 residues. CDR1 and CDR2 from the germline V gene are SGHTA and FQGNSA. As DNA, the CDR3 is TGTGCCGTAGGGGGGGCTACACCGTGGGAGCTGTTTTTT. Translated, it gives CAVGGATPWELFF.

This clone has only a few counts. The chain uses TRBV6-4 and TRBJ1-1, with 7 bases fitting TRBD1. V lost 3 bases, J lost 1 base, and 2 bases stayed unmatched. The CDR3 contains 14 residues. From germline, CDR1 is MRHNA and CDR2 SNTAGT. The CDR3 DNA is TGTGCCAGCAGTGAGGAGGGGGCGAACACTGAAGCTTTCTTT. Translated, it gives CASSEEGANTEAFF.

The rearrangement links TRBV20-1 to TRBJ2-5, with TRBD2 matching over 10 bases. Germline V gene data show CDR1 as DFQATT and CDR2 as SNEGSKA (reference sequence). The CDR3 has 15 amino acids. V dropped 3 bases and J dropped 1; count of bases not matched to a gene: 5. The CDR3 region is CSASGTSVPQETQYF. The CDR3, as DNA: TGCAGTGCTAGTGGGACTAGCGTTCCCCAAGAGACCCAGTACTTC.

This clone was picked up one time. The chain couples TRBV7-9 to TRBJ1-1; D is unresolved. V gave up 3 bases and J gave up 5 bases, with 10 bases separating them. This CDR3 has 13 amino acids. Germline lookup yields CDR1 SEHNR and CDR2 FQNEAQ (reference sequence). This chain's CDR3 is CASSFLIETEAFF. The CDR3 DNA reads TGTGCCAGCAGCTTCTTAATCGAGACTGAAGCTTTCTTT. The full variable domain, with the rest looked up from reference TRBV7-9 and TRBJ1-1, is DTGVSQNPRHKITKRGQNVTFRCDPISEHNRLYWYRQTLGQGPEFLTYFQNEAQLEKSRLLSDRFSAERPKGSFSTLEIQRTEQGDSAMYLCASSFLIETEAFFGQGTRLTVV.

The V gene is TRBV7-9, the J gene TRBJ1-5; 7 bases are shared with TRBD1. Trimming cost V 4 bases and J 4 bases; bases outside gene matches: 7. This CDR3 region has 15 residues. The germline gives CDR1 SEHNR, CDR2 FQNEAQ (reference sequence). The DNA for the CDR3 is TGTGCCAGCAGCTCCGACAGGGTGACTAATCAGCCCCAGCATTTT. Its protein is CASSSDRVTNQPQHF.

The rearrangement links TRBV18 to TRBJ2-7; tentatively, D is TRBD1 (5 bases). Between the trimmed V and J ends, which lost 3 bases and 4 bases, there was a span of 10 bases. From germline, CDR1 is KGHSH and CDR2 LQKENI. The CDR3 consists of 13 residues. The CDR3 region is CASSPTALYEQYF. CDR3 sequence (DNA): TGTGCCAGCTCACCGACAGCCTTGTACGAGCAGTACTTC.

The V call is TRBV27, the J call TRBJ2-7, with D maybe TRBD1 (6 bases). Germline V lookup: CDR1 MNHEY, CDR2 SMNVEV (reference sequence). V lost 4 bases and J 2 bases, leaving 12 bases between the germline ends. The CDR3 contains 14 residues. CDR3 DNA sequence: TGTGCCAGCAGTTCGGTACAGGGTACCTACGAGCAGTACTTC. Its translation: CASSSVQGTYEQYF.

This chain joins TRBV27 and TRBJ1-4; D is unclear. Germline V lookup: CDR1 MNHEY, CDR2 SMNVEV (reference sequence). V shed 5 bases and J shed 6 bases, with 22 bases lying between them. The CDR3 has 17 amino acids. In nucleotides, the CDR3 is TGTGCCAGCAGTACCGCGCTTGGAGGGTTTGGGGATGAAAAACTGTTTTTT. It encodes CASSTALGGFGDEKLFF. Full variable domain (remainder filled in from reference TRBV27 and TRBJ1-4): EAQVTQNPRYLITVTGKKLTVTCSQNMNHEYMSWYRQDPGLGLRQIYYSMNVEVTDKGDVPEGYKVSRKEKRNFPLILESPSPNQTSLYFCASSTALGGFGDEKLFFGSGTQLSVL.

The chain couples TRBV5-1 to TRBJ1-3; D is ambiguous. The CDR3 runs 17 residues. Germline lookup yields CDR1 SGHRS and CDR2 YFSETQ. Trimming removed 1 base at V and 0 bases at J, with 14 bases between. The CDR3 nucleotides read TGCGCCAGCAGCTTGAATCCCGGGTCGCGCTCTGGAAACACCATATATTTT. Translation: CASSLNPGSRSGNTIYF.

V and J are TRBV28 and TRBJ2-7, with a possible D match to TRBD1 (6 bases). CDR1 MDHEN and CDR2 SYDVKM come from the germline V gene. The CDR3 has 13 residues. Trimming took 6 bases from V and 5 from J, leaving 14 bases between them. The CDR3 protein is CASSIKTGNEQYF. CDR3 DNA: TGTGCCAGCAGCATAAAAACAGGGAACGAGCAGTACTTC.

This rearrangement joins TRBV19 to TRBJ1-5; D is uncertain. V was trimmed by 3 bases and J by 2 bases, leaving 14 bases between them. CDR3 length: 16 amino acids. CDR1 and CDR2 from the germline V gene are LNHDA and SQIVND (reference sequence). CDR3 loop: CASSMTTRSGNQPQHF. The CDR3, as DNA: TGTGCCAGTAGTATGACCACAAGAAGCGGCAATCAGCCCCAGCATTTT.

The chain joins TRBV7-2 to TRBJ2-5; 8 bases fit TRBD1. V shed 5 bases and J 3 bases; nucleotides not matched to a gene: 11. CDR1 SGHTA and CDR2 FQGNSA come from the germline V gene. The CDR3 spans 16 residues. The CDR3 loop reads CASSRARGQGEETQYF. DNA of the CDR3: TGTGCCAGCAGCCGTGCCAGGGGGCAGGGAGAAGAGACCCAGTACTTC. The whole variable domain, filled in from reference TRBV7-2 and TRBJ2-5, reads GAGVSQSPSNKVTEKGKDVELRCDPISGHTALYWYRQSLGQGLEFLIYFQGNSAPDKSGLPSDRFSAERTGGSVSTLTIQRTQQEDSAVYLCASSRARGQGEETQYFGPGTRLLVL.

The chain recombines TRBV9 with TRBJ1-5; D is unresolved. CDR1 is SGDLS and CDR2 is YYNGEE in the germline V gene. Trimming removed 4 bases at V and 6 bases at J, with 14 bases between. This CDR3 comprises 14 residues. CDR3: CASSSTVTGQPQHF. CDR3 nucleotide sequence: TGTGCCAGCAGCTCAACAGTGACCGGTCAGCCCCAGCATTTT.

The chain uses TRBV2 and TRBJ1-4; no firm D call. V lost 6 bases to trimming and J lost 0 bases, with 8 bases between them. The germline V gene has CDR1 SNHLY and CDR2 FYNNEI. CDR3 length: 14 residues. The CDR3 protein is CASRLRATNEKLFF. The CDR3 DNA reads TGTGCCAGCAGGCTACGTGCAACTAATGAAAAACTGTTTTTT.

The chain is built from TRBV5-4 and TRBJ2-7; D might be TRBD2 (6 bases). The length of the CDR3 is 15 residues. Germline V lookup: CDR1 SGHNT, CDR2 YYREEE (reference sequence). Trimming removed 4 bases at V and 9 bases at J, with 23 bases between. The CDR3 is CASSIGTPTMVMQYF. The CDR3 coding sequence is TGTGCCAGCAGCATAGGGACTCCAACTATGGTGATGCAGTACTTC.

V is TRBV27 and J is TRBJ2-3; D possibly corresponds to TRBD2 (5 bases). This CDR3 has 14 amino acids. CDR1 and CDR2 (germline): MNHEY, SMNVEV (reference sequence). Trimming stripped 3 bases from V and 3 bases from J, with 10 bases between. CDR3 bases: TGTGCCAGCAGTTTGAGGGAAAGTACAGATACGCAGTATTTT. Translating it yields CASSLRESTDTQYF.